Listed here is a single TCR beta chain. The data are from a study of blood T cell repertoires in COVID-19. Turning to the study itself: PBMCs, B-cell-depleted T cells, or T cells provided the cDNA or gDNA that made up the material.

This table comes from immunoSEQ multiplex PCR, and its TCRdb copy is limited to in-frame clones, with some not included. The sample shows about 230,000 clones, approximately 88% of them seen only once. The clonotype was recovered from a man in his forties or fifties with acute or convalescent COVID-19. The sample was peripheral blood.

The CDR3 coding sequence is TGTGCCAGTAGTACCGGACAGGGGGCGGGGGAGCAGTACTTC. This translates into CASSTGQGAGEQYF. The chain uses TRBV19 and TRBJ2-7, with TRBD1 identical over 11 bases. The V gene end was trimmed by 4 bases and the J gene end by 7 bases; junction bases not matched to a gene: 6. This CDR3 contains 14 residues. Germline V gene lookup returns CDR1 LNHDA and CDR2 SQIVND (reference sequence).